These 8 T cell receptor beta chains share one sample of origin, sequenced in a study of CXCR3-negative and CXCR3-positive naive CD8 T cells. Overall study findings and caveats: Compared with CXCR3-negative naive cells, CXCR3-positive naive cells showed more hydrophobic TRB CDR3s.

TRB cDNA libraries were made by UMI-labeled 5' RACE. TCRdb reprocessed the 5' RACE reads and keeps a single row for each CDR3 protein, giving no DNA. The clone table shows more than 100,000 distinct CDR3 sequences, with the ten largest holding around 0.41%. Their cognate antigens are unknown. Sequences were obtained from naive CXCR3+ CD8+ T cells from blood. The subset denotes: CD45RO-CCR7+CD27+CD95- naive CD8+ T cells expressing CXCR3 (TNR3+). These TCRs come from a human donor in good health. Some clones in this sample may be carry-over from other donors' samples.

The genes are TRBV19 and TRBJ2-2. The CDR3 extends over 13 amino acids. Germline CDR1 is LNHDA and CDR2 is SQIVND (reference sequence). The CDR3 region is CASSIVATGELFF.

This chain links TRBV29-1 with TRBJ1-4. This CDR3 has 14 residues. The germline V gene has CDR1 SQVTM and CDR2 ANQGSEA. CDR3 residues: CSVHQAGRGEKLFF.

V is TRBV9 and J is TRBJ2-3. CDR3 length: 12 amino acids. Germline CDR1 and CDR2: SGDLS and YYNGEE. The CDR3 reads CASSATSDPQYF.

This chain connects TRBV29-1 to TRBJ2-7. This CDR3 has 12 amino acids. CDR1 and CDR2 (germline): SQVTM, ANQGSEA. The CDR3 sequence: CSVVIGYYEQYF.

The chain links TRBV6-5 to TRBJ1-1; TCRdb's D call, TRBD1, is unchecked because there is no DNA. This CDR3 is built from 19 residues. Germline CDR1 MNHEY, CDR2 SVGAGI. The CDR3: CASSYAARDRGSSGTEAFF.

V gene TRBV5-6 combines with J gene TRBJ1-2; the TCRdb D gene call, TRBD1, has no DNA to confirm it. This CDR3 comprises 13 residues. CDR1 and CDR2 from the germline V gene are SGHDT and YYEEEE. Here the CDR3 reads CASSPGTGREDTF.

CDR3 residues: CASSVGWNNYGYTF. The gene calls are TRBV9 and TRBJ1-2. This CDR3 comprises 14 residues. CDR1 and CDR2 from the germline V gene are SGDLS and YYNGEE.

This sequence joins TRBV7-9 and TRBJ2-7; TCRdb designates TRBD1, a call that cannot be tested without DNA. The CDR3 is 15 amino acids. CDR1 is SEHNR and CDR2 is FQNEAQ in the germline V gene (reference sequence). Here the CDR3 reads CASSLGRDRGHEQYF. The entire variable domain, with the rest obtained from reference TRBV7-9 and TRBJ2-7, is as follows: DTGVSQNPRHKITKRGQNVTFRCDPISEHNRLYWYRQTLGQGPEFLTYFQNEAQLEKSRLLSDRFSAERPKGSFSTLEIQRTEQGDSAMYLCASSLGRDRGHEQYFGPGTRLTVT.